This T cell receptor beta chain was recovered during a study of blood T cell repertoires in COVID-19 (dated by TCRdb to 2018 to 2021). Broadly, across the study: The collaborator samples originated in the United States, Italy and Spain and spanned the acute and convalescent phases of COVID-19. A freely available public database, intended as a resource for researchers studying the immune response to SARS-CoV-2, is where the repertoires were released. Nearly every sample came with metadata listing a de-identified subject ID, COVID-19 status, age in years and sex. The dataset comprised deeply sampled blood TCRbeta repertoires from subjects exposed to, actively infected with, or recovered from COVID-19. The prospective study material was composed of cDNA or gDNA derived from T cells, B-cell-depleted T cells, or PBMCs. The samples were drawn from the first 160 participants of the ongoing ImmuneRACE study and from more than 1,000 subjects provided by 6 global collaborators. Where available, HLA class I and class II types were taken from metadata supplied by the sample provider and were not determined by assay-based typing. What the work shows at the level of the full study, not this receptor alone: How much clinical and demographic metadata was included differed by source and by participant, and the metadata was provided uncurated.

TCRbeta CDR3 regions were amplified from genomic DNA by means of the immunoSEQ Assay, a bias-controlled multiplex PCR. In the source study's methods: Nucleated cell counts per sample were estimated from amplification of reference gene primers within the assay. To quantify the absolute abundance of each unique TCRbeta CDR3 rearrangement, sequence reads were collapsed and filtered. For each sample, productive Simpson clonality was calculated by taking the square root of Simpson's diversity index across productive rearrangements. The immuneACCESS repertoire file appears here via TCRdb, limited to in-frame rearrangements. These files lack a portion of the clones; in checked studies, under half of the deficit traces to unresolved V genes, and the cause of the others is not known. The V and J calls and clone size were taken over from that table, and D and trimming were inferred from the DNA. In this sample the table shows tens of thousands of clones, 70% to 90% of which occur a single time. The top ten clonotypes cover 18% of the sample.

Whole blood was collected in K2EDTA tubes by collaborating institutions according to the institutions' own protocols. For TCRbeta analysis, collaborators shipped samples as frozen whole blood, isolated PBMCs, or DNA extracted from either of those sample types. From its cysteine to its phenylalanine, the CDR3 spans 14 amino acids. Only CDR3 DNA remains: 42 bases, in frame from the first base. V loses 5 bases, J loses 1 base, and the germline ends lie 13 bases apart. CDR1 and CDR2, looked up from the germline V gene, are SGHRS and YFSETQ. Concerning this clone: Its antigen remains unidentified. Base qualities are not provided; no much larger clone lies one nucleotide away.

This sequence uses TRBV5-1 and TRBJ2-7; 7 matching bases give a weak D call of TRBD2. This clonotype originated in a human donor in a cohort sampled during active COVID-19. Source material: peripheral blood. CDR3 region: CASSRTAGSYEQYF. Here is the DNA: TGCGCCAGCAGTAGGACAGCGGGATCCTACGAGCAGTACTTC. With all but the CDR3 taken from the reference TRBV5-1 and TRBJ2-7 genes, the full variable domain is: KAGVTQTPRYLIKTRGQQVTLSCSPISGHRSVSWYQQTPGQGLQFLFEYFSETQRNKGNFPGRFSGRQFSNSRSEMNVSTLELGDSALYLCASSRTAGSYEQYFGPGTRLTVT.